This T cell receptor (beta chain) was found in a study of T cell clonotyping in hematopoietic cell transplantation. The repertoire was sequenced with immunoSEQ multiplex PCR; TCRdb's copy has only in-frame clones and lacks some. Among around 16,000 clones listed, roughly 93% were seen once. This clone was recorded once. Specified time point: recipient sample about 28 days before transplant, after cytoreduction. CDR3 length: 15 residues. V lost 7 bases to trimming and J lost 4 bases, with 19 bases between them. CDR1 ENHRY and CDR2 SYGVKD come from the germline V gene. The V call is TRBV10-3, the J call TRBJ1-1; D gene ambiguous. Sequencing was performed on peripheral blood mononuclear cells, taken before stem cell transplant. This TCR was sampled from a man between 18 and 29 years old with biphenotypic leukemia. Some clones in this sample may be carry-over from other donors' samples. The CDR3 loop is CAITSAVGLGTEAFF. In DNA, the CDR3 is TGTGCCATCACTTCCGCGGTAGGGCTGGGCACTGAAGCTTTCTTT.